This entry describes one T cell receptor (beta chain). V lost 0 bases and J lost 1, with 12 bases in between. There are 15 residues in the CDR3. The germline CDR1 and CDR2 sequences are SQVTM and ANQGSEA. These data originate in a study of blood T cell repertoires in COVID-19. Study-wide context: Samples representing acute and convalescent COVID-19 were sourced from the United States, Italy and Spain. PBMCs, B-cell-depleted T cells, or T cells were the source of the cDNA or gDNA that made up the material.

Methods used by the authors: Reference gene primer amplification gave nucleated cell count estimates. Sequencing used immunoSEQ multiplex PCR; TCRdb keeps in-frame clones, though not all of them. That table supplies the V and J calls and clone size; D and trimming were determined from the DNA. Altogether about 270,000 clones are present, about 86% being singletons, with the ten largest covering over 2.5%. This clonotype was obtained from an older woman with active or convalescent COVID-19. V and J are TRBV29-1 and TRBJ2-5; D might be TRBD1 (5 bases). The source material was peripheral blood. CDR3 in amino acids: CSVEDHPDSQETQYF. The CDR3 DNA reads TGCAGCGTTGAAGATCACCCCGACAGCCAAGAGACCCAGTACTTC. The full variable domain, in which reference TRBV29-1 and TRBJ2-5 provide the parts outside the CDR3, is SAVISQKPSRDICQRGTSLTIQCQVDSQVTMMFWYRQQPGQSLTLIATANQGSEATYESGFVIDKFPISRPNLTFSTLTVSNMSPEDSSIYLCSVEDHPDSQETQYFGPGTRLLVL.